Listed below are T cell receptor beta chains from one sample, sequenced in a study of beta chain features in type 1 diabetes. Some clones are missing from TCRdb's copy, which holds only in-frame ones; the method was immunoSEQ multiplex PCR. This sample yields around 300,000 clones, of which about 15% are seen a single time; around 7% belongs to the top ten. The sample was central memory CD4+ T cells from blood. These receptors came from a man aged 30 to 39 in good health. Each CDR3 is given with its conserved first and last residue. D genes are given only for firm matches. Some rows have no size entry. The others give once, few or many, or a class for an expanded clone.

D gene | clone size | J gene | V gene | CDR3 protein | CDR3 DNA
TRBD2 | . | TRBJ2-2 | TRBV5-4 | CASSAPGLASTGELFF | TGTGCCAGCAGCGCCCCGGGACTAGCGAGCACCGGGGAGCTGTTTTTT
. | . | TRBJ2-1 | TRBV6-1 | CATDQRADEQFF | TGTGCCACTGACCAGCGAGCGGATGAGCAGTTCTTC
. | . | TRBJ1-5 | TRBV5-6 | CASSLGQPSNQPQHF | TGTGCCAGCAGCTTGGGACAGCCTAGCAATCAGCCCCAGCATTTT
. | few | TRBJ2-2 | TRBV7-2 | CASSSGPGGRPGELFF | TGTGCCAGCAGCTCTGGTCCTGGGGGCCGCCCCGGGGAGCTGTTTTTT
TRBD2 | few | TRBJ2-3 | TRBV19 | CASSPRRGTDTQYF | TGTGCCAGTTCCCCACGGCGGGGGACAGATACGCAGTATTTT
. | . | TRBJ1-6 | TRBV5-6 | CASRQGAPNYNSPLHF | TGTGCCAGCAGGCAAGGGGCTCCCAACTATAATTCACCCCTCCACTTT
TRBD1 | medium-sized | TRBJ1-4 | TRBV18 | CASSLDRGEKLFF | TGTGCCAGCTCACTGGACAGGGGTGAAAAACTGTTTTTT
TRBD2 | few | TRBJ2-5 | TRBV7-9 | CASSLPKRETGETQYF | TGTGCCAGCAGCTTACCGAAGCGGGAGACGGGAGAGACCCAGTACTTC
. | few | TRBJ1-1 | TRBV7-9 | CASSPDPGGGHTEAFF | TGTGCCAGCAGCCCCGACCCCGGAGGGGGACACACTGAAGCTTTCTTT
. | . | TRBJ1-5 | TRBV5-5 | CASSKTGNSNQPQHF | TGTGCCAGCAGCAAAACCGGGAATAGCAATCAGCCCCAGCATTTT
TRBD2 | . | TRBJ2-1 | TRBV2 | CASGLAVYNEQFF | TGTGCCAGCGGGCTAGCGGTTTACAATGAGCAGTTCTTC
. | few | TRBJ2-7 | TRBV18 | CASSLKTSSYEQYF | TGTGCCAGCTCCCTAAAGACTTCCTCCTACGAGCAGTACTTC
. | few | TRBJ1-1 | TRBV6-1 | CASGAGFDTEAFF | TGTGCCAGCGGAGCAGGGTTCGACACTGAAGCTTTCTTT
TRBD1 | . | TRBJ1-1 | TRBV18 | CASSTGQANTEAFF | TGTGCCAGCTCAACGGGACAGGCGAACACTGAAGCTTTCTTT
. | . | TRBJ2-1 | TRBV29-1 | CSASSYNEQFF | TGCAGCGCTAGCTCCTACAATGAGCAGTTCTTC
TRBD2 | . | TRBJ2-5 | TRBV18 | CASSTSGFQETQYF | TGTGCCAGCTCAACTAGCGGTTTCCAAGAGACCCAGTACTTC
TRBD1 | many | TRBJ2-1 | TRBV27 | CATSDRAGEQFF | TGTGCCACCTCAGACAGGGCTGGTGAGCAGTTCTTC
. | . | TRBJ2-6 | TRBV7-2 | CASSLASGSGANVLTF | TGTGCCAGCAGCTTAGCGTCGGGCTCTGGGGCCAACGTCCTGACTTTC
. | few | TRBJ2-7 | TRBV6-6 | CASRDTTYEQYF | TGTGCCAGCCGCGACACCACCTACGAGCAGTACTTC
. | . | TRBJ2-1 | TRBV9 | CASSTQSWNEQFF | TGTGCCAGCAGCACACAGAGTTGGAATGAGCAGTTCTTC
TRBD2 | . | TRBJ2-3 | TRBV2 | CASRTGLASTDTQYF | TGTGCCAGCAGAACAGGACTAGCTTCCACAGATACGCAGTATTTT
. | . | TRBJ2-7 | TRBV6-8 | CASSCSLPGHIYEQYF | TGTGCCAGCAGTTGTTCCCTCCCGGGACACATCTACGAGCAGTACTTC
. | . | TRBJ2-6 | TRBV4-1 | CASSQGFTGANVLTF | TGCGCCAGCAGCCAAGGTTTTACTGGGGCCAACGTCCTGACTTTC
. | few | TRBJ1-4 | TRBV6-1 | CASGQLNEKLFF | TGTGCCAGTGGACAGTTGAATGAAAAACTGTTTTTT
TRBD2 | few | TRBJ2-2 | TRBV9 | CASSPGGLRHTGELFF | TGTGCCAGCAGCCCGGGGGGACTAAGGCACACCGGGGAGCTGTTTTTT
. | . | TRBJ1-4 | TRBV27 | CASSFGRGGGEKLFF | TGTGCCAGCAGTTTCGGCAGGGGAGGCGGCGAAAAACTGTTTTTT
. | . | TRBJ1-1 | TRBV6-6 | CASSYSTGEAFF | TGTGCCAGCAGTTACTCGACAGGCGAAGCTTTCTTT
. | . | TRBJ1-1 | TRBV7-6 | CASSLVTGRNTEAFF | TGTGCCAGCAGCTTAGTAACAGGGAGGAACACTGAAGCTTTCTTT
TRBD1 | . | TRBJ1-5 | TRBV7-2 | CASRDRVGYNQPQHF | TGTGCCAGCAGGGACAGGGTGGGATACAATCAGCCCCAGCATTTT
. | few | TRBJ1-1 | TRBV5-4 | CASSSQTALTEAFF | TGTGCCAGCAGCTCTCAGACCGCCCTGACTGAAGCTTTCTTT
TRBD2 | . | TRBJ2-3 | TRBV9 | CASSVAASGRADTQYF | TGTGCCAGCAGCGTAGCGGCTAGCGGGAGGGCGGATACGCAGTATTTT
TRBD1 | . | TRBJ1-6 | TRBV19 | CASQPGDRPSPLHF | TGTGCCAGTCAACCCGGGGACAGGCCATCGCCCCTCCACTTT
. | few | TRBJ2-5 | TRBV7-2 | CASSSQPRETQYF | TGTGCCAGCAGCTCCCAACCTAGGGAGACCCAGTACTTC
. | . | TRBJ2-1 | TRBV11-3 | CASTSGPNNEQFF | TGTGCCAGCACCTCAGGCCCCAACAATGAGCAGTTCTTC
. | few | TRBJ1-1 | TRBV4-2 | CASSQPGHWGTEAFF | TGTGCCAGCAGCCAACCGGGACACTGGGGCACTGAAGCTTTCTTT
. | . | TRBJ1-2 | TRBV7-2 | CASSLRGRGGYTF | TGTGCCAGCAGCTTACGGGGTAGGGGTGGCTACACCTTC
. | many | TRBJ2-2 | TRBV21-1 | CARAGGGQDPPNTGELFF | TGTGCCCGAGCAGGTGGAGGGCAGGACCCTCCAAACACCGGGGAGCTGTTTTTT
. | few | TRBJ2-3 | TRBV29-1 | CSVSNTNTDTQYF | TGCAGCGTTTCAAACACCAACACAGATACGCAGTATTTT
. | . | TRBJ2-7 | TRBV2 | CASSPTGGRSYEQYF | TGTGCCAGCAGCCCAACCGGGGGCAGATCCTACGAGCAGTACTTC
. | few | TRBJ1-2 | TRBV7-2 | CASSSAGAGTDYGYTF | TGTGCCAGCAGCTCAGCTGGGGCAGGGACTGACTATGGCTACACCTTC
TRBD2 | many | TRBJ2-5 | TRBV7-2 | CASSNKRGVETQYF | TGTGCCAGCAGCAATAAACGGGGGGTGGAGACCCAGTACTTC
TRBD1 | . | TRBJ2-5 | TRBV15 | CATSRGATGGGETQYF | TGTGCCACCAGCAGAGGCGCAACAGGGGGCGGAGAGACCCAGTACTTC
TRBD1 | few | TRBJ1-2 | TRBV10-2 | CASRPGQGKYGYTF | TGCGCCAGCAGACCTGGACAGGGAAAGTATGGCTACACCTTC
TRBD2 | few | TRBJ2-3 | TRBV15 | CATSLAGTDTQYF | TGTGCCACCTCACTAGCGGGGACAGATACGCAGTATTTT
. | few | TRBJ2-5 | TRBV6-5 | CASSYGAGYRPQYF | TGTGCCAGCAGTTATGGGGCGGGGTACCGGCCCCAGTACTTC
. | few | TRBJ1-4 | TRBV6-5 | CASSSTVATNEKLFF | TGTGCCAGCAGTAGTACAGTTGCAACTAATGAAAAACTGTTTTTT
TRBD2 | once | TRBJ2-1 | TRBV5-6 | CASSLVVGGVNDEQFF | TGTGCCAGCAGCTTGGTTGTCGGGGGGGTCAACGATGAGCAGTTCTTC
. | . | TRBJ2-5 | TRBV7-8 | CASSKGGETQYF | TGTGCCAGCAGCAAAGGGGGGGAGACCCAGTACTTC
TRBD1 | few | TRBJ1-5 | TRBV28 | CAVKDRVSQPQHF | TGTGCCGTTAAGGACAGGGTGAGTCAGCCCCAGCATTTT
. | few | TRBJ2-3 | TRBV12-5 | CASVPRDLRDTQYF | TGTGCTAGTGTCCCCCGGGACCTCAGGGATACGCAGTATTTT
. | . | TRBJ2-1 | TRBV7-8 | CASSLAFGSPVGFF | TGTGCCAGCAGCTTAGCATTCGGGTCCCCGGTAGGGTTCTTC
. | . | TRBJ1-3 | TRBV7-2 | CASSLGGGASGNTIYF | TGTGCCAGCAGCTTAGGGGGCGGGGCCTCTGGAAACACCATATATTTT
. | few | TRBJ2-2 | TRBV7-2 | CASSWDTGELFF | TGTGCCAGCAGCTGGGACACCGGGGAGCTGTTTTTT
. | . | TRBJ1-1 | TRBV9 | CASSVFREGEAFF | TGTGCCAGCAGCGTATTTAGGGAGGGAGAAGCTTTCTTT